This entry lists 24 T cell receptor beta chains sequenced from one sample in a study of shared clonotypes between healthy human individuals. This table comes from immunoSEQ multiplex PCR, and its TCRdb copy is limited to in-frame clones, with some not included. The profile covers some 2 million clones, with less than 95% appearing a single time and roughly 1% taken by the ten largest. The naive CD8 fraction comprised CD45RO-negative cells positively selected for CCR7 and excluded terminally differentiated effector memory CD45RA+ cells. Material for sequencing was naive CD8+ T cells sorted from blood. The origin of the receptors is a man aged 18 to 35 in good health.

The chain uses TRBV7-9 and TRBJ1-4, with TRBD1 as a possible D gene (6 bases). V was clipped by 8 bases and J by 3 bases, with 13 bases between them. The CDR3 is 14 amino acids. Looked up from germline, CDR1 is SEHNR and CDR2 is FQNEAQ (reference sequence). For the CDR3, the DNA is TGTGCCAGCGGAGGGGGTCTGGCTAATGAAAAACTGTTTTTT. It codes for CASGGGLANEKLFF.

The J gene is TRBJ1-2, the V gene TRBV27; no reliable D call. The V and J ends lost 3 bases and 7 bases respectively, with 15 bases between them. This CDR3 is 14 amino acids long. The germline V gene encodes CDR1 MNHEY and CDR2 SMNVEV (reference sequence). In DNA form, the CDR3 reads TGTGCCAGCAGTTTCTTGGAGGGAGGAGCTGGCTACACCTTC. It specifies CASSFLEGGAGYTF.

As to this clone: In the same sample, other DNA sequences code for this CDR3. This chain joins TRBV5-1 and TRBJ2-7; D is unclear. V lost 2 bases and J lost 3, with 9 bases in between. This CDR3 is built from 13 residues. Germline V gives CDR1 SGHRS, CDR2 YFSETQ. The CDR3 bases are TGCGCCAGCAGCTTCGGCTTGGGCTACGAGCAGTACTTC. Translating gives CASSFGLGYEQYF.

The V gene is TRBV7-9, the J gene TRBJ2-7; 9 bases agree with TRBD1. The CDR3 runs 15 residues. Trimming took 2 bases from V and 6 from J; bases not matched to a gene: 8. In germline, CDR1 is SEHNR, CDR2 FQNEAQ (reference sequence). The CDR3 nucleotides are TGTGCCAGCAGCTTACCCGGGACAGGGATTACCGAGCAGTACTTC. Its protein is CASSLPGTGITEQYF. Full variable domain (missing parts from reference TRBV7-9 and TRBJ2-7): DTGVSQNPRHKITKRGQNVTFRCDPISEHNRLYWYRQTLGQGPEFLTYFQNEAQLEKSRLLSDRFSAERPKGSFSTLEIQRTEQGDSAMYLCASSLPGTGITEQYFGPGTRLTVT.

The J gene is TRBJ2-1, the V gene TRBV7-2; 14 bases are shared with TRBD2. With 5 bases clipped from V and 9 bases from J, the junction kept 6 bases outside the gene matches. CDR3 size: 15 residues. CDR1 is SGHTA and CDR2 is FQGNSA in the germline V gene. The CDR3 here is CASSPGLAGASEQFF. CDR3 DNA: TGTGCCAGCAGCCCGGGACTAGCGGGAGCTAGTGAGCAGTTCTTC.

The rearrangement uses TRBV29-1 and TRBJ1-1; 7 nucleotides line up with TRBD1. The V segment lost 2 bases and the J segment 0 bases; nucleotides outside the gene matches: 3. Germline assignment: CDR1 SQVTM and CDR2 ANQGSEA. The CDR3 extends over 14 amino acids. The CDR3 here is CSVETGQMNTEAFF. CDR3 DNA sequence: TGCAGCGTTGAAACGGGACAGATGAACACTGAAGCTTTCTTT.

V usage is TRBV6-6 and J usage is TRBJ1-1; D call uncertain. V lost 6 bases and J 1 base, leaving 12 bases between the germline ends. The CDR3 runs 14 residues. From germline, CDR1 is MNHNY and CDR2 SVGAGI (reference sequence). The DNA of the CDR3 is TGTGCCAGCAGCGAAGGGTCGGCGAACACTGAAGCTTTCTTT. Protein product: CASSEGSANTEAFF.

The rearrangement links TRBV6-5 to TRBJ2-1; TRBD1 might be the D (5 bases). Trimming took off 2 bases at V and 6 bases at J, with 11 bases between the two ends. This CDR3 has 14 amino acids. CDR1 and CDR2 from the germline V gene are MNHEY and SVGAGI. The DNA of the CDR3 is TGTGCCAGCAGTTACGCAAACCAGGGCAATGAGCAGTTCTTC. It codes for CASSYANQGNEQFF.

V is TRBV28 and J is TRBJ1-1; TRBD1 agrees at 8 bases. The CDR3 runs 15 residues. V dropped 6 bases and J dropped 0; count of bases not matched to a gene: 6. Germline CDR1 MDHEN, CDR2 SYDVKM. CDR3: CASSYDRGMNTEAFF. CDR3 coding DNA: TGTGCCAGCAGCTACGACAGGGGCATGAACACTGAAGCTTTCTTT.

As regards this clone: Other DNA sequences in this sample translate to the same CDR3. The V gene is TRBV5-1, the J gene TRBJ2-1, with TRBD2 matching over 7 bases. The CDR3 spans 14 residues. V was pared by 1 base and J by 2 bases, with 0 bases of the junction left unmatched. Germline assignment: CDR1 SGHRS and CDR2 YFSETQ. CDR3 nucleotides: TGCGCCAGCAGCTTGAGCGGGGCCTACAATGAGCAGTTCTTC. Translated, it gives CASSLSGAYNEQFF.

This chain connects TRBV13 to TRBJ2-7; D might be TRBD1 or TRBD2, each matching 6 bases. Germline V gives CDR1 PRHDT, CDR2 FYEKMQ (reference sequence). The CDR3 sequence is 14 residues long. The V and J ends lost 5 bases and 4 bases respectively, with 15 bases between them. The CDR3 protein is CASSHSGGGYEQYF. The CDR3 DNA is TGTGCCAGCAGCCATTCCGGGGGCGGATACGAGCAGTACTTC.

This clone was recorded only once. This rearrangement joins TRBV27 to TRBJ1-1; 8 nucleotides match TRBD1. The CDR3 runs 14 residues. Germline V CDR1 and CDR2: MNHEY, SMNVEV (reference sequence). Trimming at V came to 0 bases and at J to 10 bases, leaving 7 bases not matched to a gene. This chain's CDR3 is CASSLSGQAIGAFF. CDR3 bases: TGTGCCAGCAGTTTATCGGGACAGGCAATCGGAGCTTTCTTT.

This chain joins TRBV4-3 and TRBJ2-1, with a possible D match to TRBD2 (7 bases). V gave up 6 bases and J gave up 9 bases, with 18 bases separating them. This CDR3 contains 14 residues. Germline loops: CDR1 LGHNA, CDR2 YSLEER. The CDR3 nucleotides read TGCGCCAGCAGGGCGGAGGGGGAGGGCCGTGAGCAGTTCTTC. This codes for CASRAEGEGREQFF.

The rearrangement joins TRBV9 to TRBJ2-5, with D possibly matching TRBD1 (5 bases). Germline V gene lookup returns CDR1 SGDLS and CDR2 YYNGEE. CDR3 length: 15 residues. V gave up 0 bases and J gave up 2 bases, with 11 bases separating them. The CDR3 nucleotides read TGTGCCAGCAGCGTAGGTGCGGCAGGGCAAGAGACCCAGTACTTC. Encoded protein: CASSVGAAGQETQYF.

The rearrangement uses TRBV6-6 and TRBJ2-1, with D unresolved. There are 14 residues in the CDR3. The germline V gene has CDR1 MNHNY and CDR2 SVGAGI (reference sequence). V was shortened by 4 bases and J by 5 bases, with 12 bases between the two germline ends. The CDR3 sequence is CASSLVPTNNEQFF. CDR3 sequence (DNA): TGTGCCAGCAGTTTGGTTCCCACCAACAATGAGCAGTTCTTC.

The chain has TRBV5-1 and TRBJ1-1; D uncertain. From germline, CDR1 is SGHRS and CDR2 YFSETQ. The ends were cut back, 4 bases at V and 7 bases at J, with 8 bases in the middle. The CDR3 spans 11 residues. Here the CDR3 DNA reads TGCGCCAGCAGCAATCAGATTGAAGCTTTCTTT. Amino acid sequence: CASSNQIEAFF.

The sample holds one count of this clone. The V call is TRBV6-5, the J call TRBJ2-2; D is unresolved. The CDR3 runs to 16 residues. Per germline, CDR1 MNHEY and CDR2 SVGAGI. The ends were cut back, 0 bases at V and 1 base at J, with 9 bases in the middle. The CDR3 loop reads CASSYSRLGNTGELFF. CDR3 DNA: TGTGCCAGCAGTTACTCGCGGTTAGGGAACACCGGGGAGCTGTTTTTT.

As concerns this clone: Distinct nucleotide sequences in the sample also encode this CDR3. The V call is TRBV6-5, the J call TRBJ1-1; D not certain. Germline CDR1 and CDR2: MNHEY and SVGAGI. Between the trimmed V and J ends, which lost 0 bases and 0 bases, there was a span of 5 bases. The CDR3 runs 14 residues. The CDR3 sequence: CASSYSGMNTEAFF. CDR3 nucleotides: TGTGCCAGCAGTTACTCTGGGATGAACACTGAAGCTTTCTTT.

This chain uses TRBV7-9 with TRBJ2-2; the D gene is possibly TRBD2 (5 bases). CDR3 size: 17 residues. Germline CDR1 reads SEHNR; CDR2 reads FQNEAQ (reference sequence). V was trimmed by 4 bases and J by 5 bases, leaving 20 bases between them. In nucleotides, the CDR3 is TGTGCCAGCAGCTCCCCTTCTCCATTCCCGGGGACCGGGGAGCTGTTTTTT. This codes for CASSSPSPFPGTGELFF.

CDR3 in amino acids: CASSSLRLAGGADTQYF. For the CDR3, the DNA is TGTGCCAGCAGTTCCCTTCGACTAGCGGGAGGGGCAGATACGCAGTATTTT. The J gene is TRBJ2-3, the V gene TRBV27; 14 bases line up with TRBD2. With 4 bases clipped from V and 4 bases from J, the junction kept 7 bases outside the gene matches. There are 17 residues in the CDR3. The germline V gene encodes CDR1 MNHEY and CDR2 SMNVEV (reference sequence).

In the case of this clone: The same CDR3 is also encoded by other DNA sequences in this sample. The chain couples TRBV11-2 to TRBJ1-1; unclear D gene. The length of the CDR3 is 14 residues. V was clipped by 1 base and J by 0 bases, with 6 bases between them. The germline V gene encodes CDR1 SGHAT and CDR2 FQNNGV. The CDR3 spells CASSLGVMNTEAFF. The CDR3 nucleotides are TGTGCCAGCAGCTTAGGAGTAATGAACACTGAAGCTTTCTTT.

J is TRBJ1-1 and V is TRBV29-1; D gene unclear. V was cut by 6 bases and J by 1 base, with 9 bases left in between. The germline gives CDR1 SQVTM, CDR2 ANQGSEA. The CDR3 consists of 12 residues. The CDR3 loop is CSVRLQNTEAFF. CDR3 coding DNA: TGCAGCGTGCGCCTTCAGAACACTGAAGCTTTCTTT.

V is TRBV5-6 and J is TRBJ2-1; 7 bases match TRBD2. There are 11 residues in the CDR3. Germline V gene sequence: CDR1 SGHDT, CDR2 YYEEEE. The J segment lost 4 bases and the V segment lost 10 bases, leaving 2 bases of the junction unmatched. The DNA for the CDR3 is TGTGCCTCGGGGGGATACAATGAGCAGTTCTTC. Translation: CASGGYNEQFF.

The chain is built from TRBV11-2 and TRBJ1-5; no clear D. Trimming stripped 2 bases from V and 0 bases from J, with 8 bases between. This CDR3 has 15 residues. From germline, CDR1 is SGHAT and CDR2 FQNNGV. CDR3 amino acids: CASSLSGYSNQPQHF. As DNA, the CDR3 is TGTGCCAGCAGCTTATCCGGATATAGCAATCAGCCCCAGCATTTT.